One and the same sample provided the 19 T cell receptor beta chains below, sequenced in a study of blood T cell repertoires in COVID-19. The table came from immunoSEQ multiplex PCR; TCRdb's copy has only in-frame clones and leaves some out. The data hold about 320,000 clones, with 85% observed a single time. Sequenced: PBMCs or T cells enriched from blood (not recorded which). The receptor source for this set is a woman aged 30 to 39 who had been exposed to COVID-19.

This clone has a single count. The V and J genes are TRBV7-2 and TRBJ2-1; tentatively, D is TRBD2 (7 bases). V was clipped by 1 base and J by 11 bases, with 15 bases between them. CDR3 size: 14 residues. Germline loops: CDR1 SGHTA, CDR2 FQGNSA. CDR3 DNA: TGTGCCAGCAGCTTAGGTGGACTAGGGGGTAAGCAGTTCTTC. Protein product: CASSLGGLGGKQFF.

V usage is TRBV6-5 and J usage is TRBJ2-2; the D is unclear. The V gene lost 6 bases and the J gene lost 7 bases, with 9 bases spanning the gap. Germline V gives CDR1 MNHEY, CDR2 SVGAGI. CDR3 length: 12 residues. Here the CDR3 DNA reads TGTGCCAGCAGCTTTCGGAGCGGGGAGCTGTTTTTT. Its translation: CASSFRSGELFF.

V gene TRBV7-9 combines with J gene TRBJ2-3; D possibly corresponds to TRBD2 (6 bases). The CDR3 loop spans 15 amino acids. Germline V lookup: CDR1 SEHNR, CDR2 FQNEAQ (reference sequence). Deletions cut 6 bases from V and 2 bases from J, with 15 bases between. CDR3 DNA sequence: TGTGCCAGCAGTACAAAAGCGGGTGTCACAGATACGCAGTATTTT. Translating gives CASSTKAGVTDTQYF.

The V gene is TRBV6-5, the J gene TRBJ1-2; D gene ambiguous. The CDR3 is 14 residues long. V lost 2 bases to trimming and J lost 4 bases, with 11 bases between them. The germline CDR1 and CDR2 sequences are MNHEY and SVGAGI. The CDR3 loop is CASSYSRLGYGYTF. The CDR3 nucleotides read TGTGCCAGCAGTTACAGCAGGCTTGGCTATGGCTACACCTTC.

The genes are TRBV4-1 and TRBJ2-3, with D perhaps TRBD1 (5 bases). This CDR3 is 15 amino acids long. Germline CDR1 is MGHRA and CDR2 is YSYEKL. V was cut by 2 bases and J by 0 bases, with 9 bases left in between. The CDR3 loop reads CASSQQGSSTDTQYF. The CDR3 DNA follows: TGCGCCAGCAGCCAACAGGGTTCTAGCACAGATACGCAGTATTTT.

V usage is TRBV7-3 and J usage is TRBJ2-7, with TRBD2 as a possible D gene (5 bases). V lost 5 bases and J 0 bases, leaving 11 bases between the germline ends. CDR1 and CDR2 (germline): SGHTA, FQGTGA. The CDR3 loop spans 14 amino acids. CDR3 DNA: TGTGCCAGCAGCCCCCGGGGTAGCTCCTACGAGCAGTACTTC. Residues: CASSPRGSSYEQYF.

The rearrangement links TRBV28 to TRBJ1-2; TRBD1 is a possible D gene (6 bases). This CDR3 is built from 13 residues. Germline V lookup: CDR1 MDHEN, CDR2 SYDVKM. With 5 bases removed from V and 6 bases from J, the gap between germline ends came to 13 bases. CDR3 DNA sequence: TGTGCCAGCAGTCCGTGGACAGTGGATGGCTACACCTTC. This translates into CASSPWTVDGYTF.

V and J are TRBV5-1 and TRBJ2-2; maybe TRBD2 (5 bases). CDR1 is SGHRS and CDR2 is YFSETQ in the germline V gene. This CDR3 has 15 amino acids. V lost 4 bases and J lost 4, with 14 bases in between. Here the CDR3 reads CASSTLGAGTGELFF. Written as DNA, the CDR3 is TGCGCCAGCAGCACCCTCGGCGCGGGCACCGGGGAGCTGTTTTTT.

The chain employs TRBV14 and TRBJ2-1, with D possibly matching TRBD2 (7 bases). Trimming took off 6 bases at V and 2 bases at J, with 14 bases between the two ends. The CDR3 is made up of 15 amino acids. CDR1 and CDR2 (germline): SGHDN, FVKESK. The CDR3 sequence: CASRRGEGAYNEQFF. Here the CDR3 DNA reads TGTGCCAGCAGGAGGGGGGAGGGCGCCTACAATGAGCAGTTCTTC. Together with reference TRBV14 and TRBJ2-1, the CDR3 gives the full variable domain: EAGVTQFPSHSVIEKGQTVTLRCDPISGHDNLYWYRRVMGKEIKFLLHFVKESKQDESGMPNNRFLAERTGGTYSTLKVQPAELEDSGVYFCASRRGEGAYNEQFFGPGTRLTVL.

This clone has a handful of counts. The chain joins TRBV3-1 (or the pseudogene TRBV3-2) to TRBJ2-2; D remains ambiguous. This CDR3 comprises 18 residues. Trimming took 4 bases from V and 4 from J, leaving 22 bases between them. Per germline, CDR1 LGHDT and CDR2 YNNKEL (reference sequence). Here the CDR3 reads CASSLKSKRWAFTGELFF. In DNA form, the CDR3 reads TGTGCCAGCAGCCTAAAGAGTAAGAGATGGGCGTTCACCGGGGAGCTGTTTTTT.

The chain carries TRBV27 and TRBJ2-3; tentatively, D is TRBD2 (7 bases). This CDR3 is built from 15 residues. The V gene's germline CDR1 is MNHEY and CDR2 SMNVEV (reference sequence). V lost 8 bases and J 2 bases, leaving 17 bases between the germline ends. The CDR3 DNA follows: TGTGCCAGCGGAAAGGGGGGGACATACACAGATACGCAGTATTTT. The encoded protein is CASGKGGTYTDTQYF.

The chain joins TRBV14 to TRBJ2-5, with a tentative D call TRBD2 (5 bases). The length of the CDR3 is 13 residues. V lost 0 bases, J lost 14 bases, and 16 bases lay in between. Germline V lookup: CDR1 SGHDN, CDR2 FVKESK. The CDR3 region has the DNA TGTGCCAGCAGCCAAGAACGGCGGGCCCCTAGCTACTTC. This encodes CASSQERRAPSYF.

The chain couples TRBV29-1 to TRBJ1-1, with no clear D. Germline CDR1 is SQVTM and CDR2 is ANQGSEA. This CDR3 contains 11 residues. V dropped 7 bases and J dropped 11 bases, with 17 bases sitting between them. CDR3 DNA: TGCAGCGCCACAGAGATGAAGATGGCTTTCTTT. Residues: CSATEMKMAFF.

This chain uses TRBV2 with TRBJ2-3; 8 bases map to TRBD1. V lost 3 bases to trimming and J lost 14 bases; unmatched junction nucleotides: 7. Germline V lookup: CDR1 SNHLY, CDR2 FYNNEI. CDR3 length: 12 residues. The CDR3, as DNA: TGTGCCAGCAGTGAGGGACAGGCCAAGGGGTATTTT. Protein: CASSEGQAKGYF.

This clone was recorded once. The V and J genes are TRBV5-4 and TRBJ2-1, with 13 bases matching TRBD2. The germline CDR1 and CDR2 sequences are SGHNT and YYREEE (reference sequence). V gave up 4 bases and J gave up 5 bases; unmatched junction bases: 6. This CDR3 contains 16 residues. The CDR3 is CASSTRLAGGNNEQFF. The CDR3 bases are TGTGCCAGCAGCACCCGACTAGCGGGGGGAAACAATGAGCAGTTCTTC.

CDR3 DNA sequence: TGTGCCAGCAGCTTAGATGGCGGTGGGGAGCTGTTTTTT. As protein: CASSLDGGGELFF. The chain uses TRBV7-6 and TRBJ2-2; no clear D gene. The germline V gene encodes CDR1 SGHVS and CDR2 FNYEAQ. This CDR3 spans 13 amino acids. Deletions cut 1 base from V and 8 bases from J, with 8 bases between.

V usage is TRBV5-4 and J usage is TRBJ2-3; 13 positions match TRBD2. Germline CDR1 SGHNT, CDR2 YYREEE (reference sequence). With V trimmed by 4 bases and J by 4 bases, 9 bases remained unmatched. The CDR3 has 17 residues. DNA of the CDR3: TGTGCCAGCAGCCCGCCACCCGGACTAGCGGGAGCAGATACGCAGTATTTT. Translating gives CASSPPPGLAGADTQYF.

The rearrangement links TRBV4-2 to TRBJ2-1, with 11 nucleotides matching TRBD1. The junction had 9 bases not matched to a gene; V was cut back by 4 bases and J by 4 bases. CDR1 and CDR2 (germline): LGHNA, YNFKEQ. The CDR3 contains 17 residues. This chain's CDR3 is CASSRGGTGGKYNEQFF. In nucleotides, the CDR3 is TGTGCCAGCAGCCGAGGGGGGACAGGGGGTAAGTACAATGAGCAGTTCTTC.

The chain carries TRBV5-5 and TRBJ2-3; 11 positions match TRBD2. Looked up from germline, CDR1 is SGHKS and CDR2 is YYEKEE (reference sequence). This CDR3 spans 15 amino acids. With V trimmed by 4 bases and J by 1 base, 2 bases remained unmatched. The CDR3 nucleotides read TGTGCCAGCAGCCAGGGACTAGCGGGCACAGATACGCAGTATTTT. Amino acid sequence: CASSQGLAGTDTQYF.